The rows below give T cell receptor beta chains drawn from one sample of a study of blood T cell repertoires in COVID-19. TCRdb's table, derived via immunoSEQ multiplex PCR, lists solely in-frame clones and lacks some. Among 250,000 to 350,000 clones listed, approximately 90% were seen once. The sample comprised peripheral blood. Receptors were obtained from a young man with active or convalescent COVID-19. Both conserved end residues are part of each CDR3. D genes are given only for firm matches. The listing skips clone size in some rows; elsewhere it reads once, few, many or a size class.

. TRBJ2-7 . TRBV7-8 CASSSYQGPSYEQYF TGTGCCAGCAGCTCCTACCAGGGGCCTTCCTACGAGCAGTACTTC
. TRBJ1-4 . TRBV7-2 CASSPRRREEKLFF TGTGCCAGCAGCCCCCGGCGGAGGGAGGAAAAACTGTTTTTT
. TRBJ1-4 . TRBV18 CASSPRGATTNEKLFF TGTGCCAGCTCACCCCGGGGGGCTACAACTAATGAAAAACTGTTTTTT
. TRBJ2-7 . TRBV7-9 CASSLRDSYEQYF TGTGCCAGCAGCTTGAGAGACAGCTACGAGCAGTACTTC
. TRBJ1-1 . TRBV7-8 CASSLEGVGNTEAFF TGTGCCAGCAGCTTAGAAGGGGTGGGAAACACTGAAGCTTTCTTT
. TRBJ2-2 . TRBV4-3 CASSQERPGPGELFF TGCGCCAGCAGCCAAGAAAGGCCGGGTCCCGGGGAGCTGTTTTTT
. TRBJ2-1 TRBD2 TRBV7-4 CASSLGEREATEQFF TGTGCCAGCAGCTTAGGGGAGCGGGAGGCAACTGAGCAGTTCTTC
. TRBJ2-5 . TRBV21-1 CASSTDRRRETQYF TGTGCCAGCAGCACGGACAGGAGACGAGAGACCCAGTACTTC
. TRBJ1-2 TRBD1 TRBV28 CASSSIGTGGYGYTF TGTGCCAGCAGCTCCATCGGGACAGGCGGCTATGGCTACACCTTC
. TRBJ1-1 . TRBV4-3 CASSQHGTLNTEAFF TGCGCCAGCAGCCAGCACGGGACATTAAACACTGAAGCTTTCTTT
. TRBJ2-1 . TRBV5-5 CASSFTAGNEQFF TGTGCCAGCAGCTTTACTGCGGGAAATGAGCAGTTCTTC
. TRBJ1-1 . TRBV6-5 CASSYGRGTEAFF TGTGCCAGCAGTTACGGAAGGGGAACTGAAGCTTTCTTT
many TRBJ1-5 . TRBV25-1 CASRRGNQPQHF TGTGCCAGTAGACGGGGAAATCAGCCCCAGCATTTT
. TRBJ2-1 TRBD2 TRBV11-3 CASSRDYQSYNEQFF TGTGCCAGCAGTCGGGACTACCAGTCCTACAATGAGCAGTTCTTC
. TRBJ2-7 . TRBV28 CASSLWRHHVVYGKKTAYEQYF TGTGCCAGCAGTTTATGGAGACATCATGTTGTTTATGGGAAGAAGACAGCCTACGAGCAGTACTTC
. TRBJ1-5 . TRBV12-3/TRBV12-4 CASSLARNQPQHF TGTGCCAGCAGTTTAGCCCGTAATCAGCCCCAGCATTTT
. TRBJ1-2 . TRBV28 CASSTLKKEGYTF TGTGCCAGCAGCACCCTCAAGAAAGAGGGCTACACCTTC
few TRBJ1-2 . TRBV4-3 CASSQQPDTNYGYTF TGCGCCAGCAGCCAACAACCAGATACTAACTATGGCTACACCTTC
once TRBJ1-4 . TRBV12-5 CASGLVLGAANEKLFF TGTGCTAGTGGTTTGGTCTTGGGGGCGGCTAATGAAAAACTGTTTTTT
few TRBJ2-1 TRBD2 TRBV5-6 CASSLGLAGDYNEQFF TGTGCCAGCAGCTTGGGACTAGCCGGAGACTACAATGAGCAGTTCTTC
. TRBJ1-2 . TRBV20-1 CSATEGGRGYTF TGCAGTGCTACTGAGGGGGGACGTGGCTACACCTTC
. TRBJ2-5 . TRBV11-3 CASTTNGGLPGETQYF TGTGCCAGCACCACCAACGGGGGGCTCCCTGGGGAGACCCAGTACTTC